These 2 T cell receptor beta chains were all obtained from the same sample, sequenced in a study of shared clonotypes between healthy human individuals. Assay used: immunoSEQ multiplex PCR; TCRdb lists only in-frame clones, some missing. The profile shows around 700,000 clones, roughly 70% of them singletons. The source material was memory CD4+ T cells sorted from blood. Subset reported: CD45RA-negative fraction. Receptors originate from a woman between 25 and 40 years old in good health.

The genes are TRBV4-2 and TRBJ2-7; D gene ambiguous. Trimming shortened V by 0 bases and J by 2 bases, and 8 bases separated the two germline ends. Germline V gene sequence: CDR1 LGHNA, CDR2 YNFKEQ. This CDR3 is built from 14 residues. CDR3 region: CASSQDRSAYEQYF. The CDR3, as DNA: TGTGCCAGCAGCCAAGATCGGTCGGCCTACGAGCAGTACTTC.

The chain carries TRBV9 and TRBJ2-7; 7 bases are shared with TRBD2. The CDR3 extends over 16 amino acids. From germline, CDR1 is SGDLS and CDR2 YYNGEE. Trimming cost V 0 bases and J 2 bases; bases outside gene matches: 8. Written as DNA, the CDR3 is TGTGCCAGCAGCGTAGCTACTAGCGCCACAACCTACGAGCAGTACTTC. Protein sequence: CASSVATSATTYEQYF.